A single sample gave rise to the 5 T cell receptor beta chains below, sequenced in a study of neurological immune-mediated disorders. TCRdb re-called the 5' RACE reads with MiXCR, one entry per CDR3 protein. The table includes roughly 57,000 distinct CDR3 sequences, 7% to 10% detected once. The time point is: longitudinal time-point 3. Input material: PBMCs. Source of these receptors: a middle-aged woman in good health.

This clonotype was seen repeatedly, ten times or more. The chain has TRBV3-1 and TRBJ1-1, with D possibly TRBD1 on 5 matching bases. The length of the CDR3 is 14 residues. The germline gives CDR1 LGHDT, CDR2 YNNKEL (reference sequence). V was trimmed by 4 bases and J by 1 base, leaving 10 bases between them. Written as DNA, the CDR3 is TGTGCCAGCAGCCCTACCGGGACGAACACTGAAGCTTTCTTT. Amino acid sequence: CASSPTGTNTEAFF.

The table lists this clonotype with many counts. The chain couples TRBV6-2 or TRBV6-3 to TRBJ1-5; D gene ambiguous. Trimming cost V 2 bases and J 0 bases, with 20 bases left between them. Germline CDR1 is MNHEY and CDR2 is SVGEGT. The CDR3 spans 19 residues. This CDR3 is CASSYQGKLSIHSNQPQHF. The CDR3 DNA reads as TGTGCCAGCAGTTACCAAGGGAAATTAAGTATCCATAGCAATCAGCCCCAGCATTTT.

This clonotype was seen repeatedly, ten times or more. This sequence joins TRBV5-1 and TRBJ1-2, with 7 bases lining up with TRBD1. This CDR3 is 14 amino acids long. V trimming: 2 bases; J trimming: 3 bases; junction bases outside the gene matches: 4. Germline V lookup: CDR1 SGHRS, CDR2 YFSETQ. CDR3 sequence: CASSLSGTDYGYTF. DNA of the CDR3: TGCGCCAGCAGCTTATCCGGGACAGACTATGGCTACACCTTC.

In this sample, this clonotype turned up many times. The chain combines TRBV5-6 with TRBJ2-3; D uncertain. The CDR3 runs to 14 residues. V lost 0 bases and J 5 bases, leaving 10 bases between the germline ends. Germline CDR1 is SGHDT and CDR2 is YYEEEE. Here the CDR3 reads CASSLVLVGDTQYF. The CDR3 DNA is TGTGCCAGCAGCTTGGTCCTAGTGGGAGATACGCAGTATTTT. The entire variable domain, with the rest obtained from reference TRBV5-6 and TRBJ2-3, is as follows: DAGVTQSPTHLIKTRGQQVTLRCSPKSGHDTVSWYQQALGQGPQFIFQYYEEEERQRGNFPDRFSGHQFPNYSSELNVNALLLGDSALYLCASSLVLVGDTQYFGPGTRLTVL.

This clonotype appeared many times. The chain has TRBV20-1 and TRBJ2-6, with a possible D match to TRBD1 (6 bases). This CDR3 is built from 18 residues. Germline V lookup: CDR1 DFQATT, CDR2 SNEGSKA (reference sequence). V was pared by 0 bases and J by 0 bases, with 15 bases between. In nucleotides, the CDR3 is TGCAGTGCTAGAGATCCAGGGGTCGACTCCTCTGGGGCCAACGTCCTGACTTTC. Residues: CSARDPGVDSSGANVLTF.